Following are 10 T cell receptor beta chains from one sample sequenced in a study of identical twins. TCRdb redid the calling of the 5' RACE reads with MiXCR, one entry per CDR3 protein. The table records around 1.7 million distinct CDR3 sequences, around 33% of them present only once. The sequenced sample was cord blood. These receptors were collected from a newborn girl in good health.

This clonotype was observed at least ten times. The chain recombines TRBV7-9 with TRBJ2-1; possible D gene TRBD2, 6 bases. Trimming shortened V by 6 bases and J by 4 bases, and 10 bases separated the two germline ends. This CDR3 has 13 residues. Germline V lookup: CDR1 SEHNR, CDR2 FQNEAQ (reference sequence). The CDR3 nucleotides read TGTGCCAGCAGTGTAGCGGAGTACAATGAGCAGTTCTTC. It encodes CASSVAEYNEQFF.

The table lists this clonotype with a few counts. The chain has TRBV3-1 and TRBJ2-3; 15 bases fit TRBD2. The germline gives CDR1 LGHDT, CDR2 YNNKEL (reference sequence). CDR3 length equals 18 residues. Trimming removed 6 bases from V and 1 base from J; junction bases left unmatched: 8. CDR3 amino acids: CASSPPGLAGGRTDTQYF. The CDR3 bases are TGTGCCAGCAGTCCTCCGGGACTAGCGGGAGGACGCACAGATACGCAGTATTTT.

This rearrangement joins TRBV2 to TRBJ1-4; 7 nucleotides align to TRBD1. V lost 6 bases and J lost 0; bases outside the gene matches: 1. The CDR3 sequence is 14 residues long. Looked up from germline, CDR1 is SNHLY and CDR2 is FYNNEI. The CDR3 is CASRGQTTNEKLFF. DNA for the CDR3: TGTGCCAGCAGGGGACAGACAACTAATGAAAAACTGTTTTTT.

V usage is TRBV6-1 and J usage is TRBJ2-7; possible D gene TRBD2, 6 bases. Germline V gene lookup returns CDR1 MNHNS and CDR2 SASEGT. Trimming shortened V by 8 bases and J by 1 base, and 15 bases separated the two germline ends. The CDR3 covers 14 residues. This chain's CDR3 is CASGPIAVSYEQYF. The CDR3 DNA reads as TGTGCCAGCGGTCCGATAGCGGTTTCCTACGAGCAGTACTTC.

This clonotype was counted a few times. The V and J genes are TRBV3-1 and TRBJ2-7; 7 bases line up with TRBD2. Trimming took 3 bases from V and 2 from J; bases not matched to a gene: 1. This CDR3 comprises 13 residues. Germline V gene sequence: CDR1 LGHDT, CDR2 YNNKEL (reference sequence). The CDR3 loop is CASSHGRAYEQYF. The CDR3 coding sequence is TGTGCCAGCAGCCATGGGAGGGCCTACGAGCAGTACTTC.

J is TRBJ2-1 and V is TRBV27, with TRBD2 matching 12 bases. The germline V gene has CDR1 MNHEY and CDR2 SMNVEV (reference sequence). The J segment lost 3 bases and the V segment lost 4 bases, leaving 10 bases of the junction unmatched. The CDR3 consists of 18 residues. The CDR3 DNA reads as TGTGCCAGCAGTTCTCTCCCGACTAGCGGGGGTTACTACAATGAGCAGTTCTTC. Protein sequence: CASSSLPTSGGYYNEQFF.

The chain joins TRBV10-3 to TRBJ1-2; 7 bases align to TRBD1. CDR3 length: 13 amino acids. V lost 2 bases to trimming and J lost 6 bases; unmatched junction nucleotides: 3. The V gene's germline CDR1 is ENHRY and CDR2 SYGVKD. The chain's CDR3 is CAISEPGTDGYTF. Written as DNA, the CDR3 is TGTGCCATCAGTGAGCCCGGGACAGATGGCTACACCTTC.

As regards this clonotype: One junction end disagrees with the germline gene, perhaps due to a read error. The rearrangement uses TRBV28 and TRBJ2-7; D call uncertain. CDR1 is MDHEN, CDR2 SYDVKM, per germline. This CDR3 spans 14 amino acids. In DNA, the CDR3 is TGTGCCAGCAGTTTTCGACTTATCCCCTGCGAGCAGGACTTC. This sequence encodes CASSFRLIPCEQDF.

In its sample, this clonotype was seen a few times. CDR3 DNA: TGTGCCAGCAGTTTAGCGGAATGGTCGAACACTGAAGCTTTCTTT. This sequence encodes CASSLAEWSNTEAFF. The V gene is TRBV12-3 or TRBV12-4, the J gene TRBJ1-1; D is undetermined. The CDR3 has 15 residues. V was cut by 0 bases and J by 1 base, with 9 bases left in between.

This clonotype came up a few times. The J gene is TRBJ1-1, the V gene TRBV12-3 or TRBV12-4, with unresolved D. Trimming removed 3 bases at V and 7 bases at J, with 9 bases between. The CDR3 length is 12 residues. CDR3 in amino acids: CASSLDAGEAFF. The CDR3 DNA reads as TGTGCCAGCAGTTTGGACGCGGGTGAAGCTTTCTTT.